This TCR beta chain was identified during a study of blood T cell repertoires in COVID-19. For the study at large: Sources were T cells, B-cell-depleted T cells, or PBMCs; the material itself was cDNA or gDNA.

The protocol was immunoSEQ multiplex PCR, while the TCRdb copy is restricted to in-frame clones and leaves out a portion. The sample has roughly 260,000 clones, about 90% seen once. Germline V gene sequence: CDR1 LGHDT, CDR2 YNNKEL (reference sequence). CDR3 length: 15 residues. Trimming removed 3 bases from V and 7 bases from J, with 19 bases in between. The J gene is TRBJ2-7, the V gene TRBV3-1 (or the pseudogene TRBV3-2); D may be TRBD2 (5 bases). Sequencing was carried out using peripheral blood. This receptor was obtained from a woman between 45 and 65 years old who had recovered from COVID-19. The CDR3 region has the DNA TGTGCCAGCAGCCAGAACCGACATGAATCGGGAGAGCAGTACTTC. The encoded protein is CASSQNRHESGEQYF.